The clone carrying this TCR beta chain was found once. Antigen unknown. This record comes from a study of cytomegalovirus exposure and HLA in healthy donors. Repertoires were generated with immunoSEQ multiplex PCR, while TCRdb's copy carries only in-frame clones and drops some. The sample lists 300,000 to 350,000 clones, roughly 86% seen once, with roughly 0.96% in the top ten. CDR1 ENHRY and CDR2 SYGVKD come from the germline V gene. The V segment lost 3 bases and the J segment 4 bases; nucleotides outside the gene matches: 5. The CDR3 runs to 15 residues. Overall study results and limits: A list of 164 TCR beta chains associated with cytomegalovirus was given. In vitro confirmation showed three CMV-associated chains to be CMV antigen specific. It was reportedly the case that the classifier diagnosed cytomegalovirus status with high specificity and sensitivity.

This receptor was identified in a man between 25 and 39 years old in good health and CMV-seronegative. Material: PBMCs. The chain has TRBV10-3 and TRBJ2-5; 10 bases match TRBD2. In nucleotides, the CDR3 is TGTGCCATCAGTGAAAATAGCGGGGGGTCAGAGACCCAGTACTTC. This translates into CAISENSGGSETQYF.